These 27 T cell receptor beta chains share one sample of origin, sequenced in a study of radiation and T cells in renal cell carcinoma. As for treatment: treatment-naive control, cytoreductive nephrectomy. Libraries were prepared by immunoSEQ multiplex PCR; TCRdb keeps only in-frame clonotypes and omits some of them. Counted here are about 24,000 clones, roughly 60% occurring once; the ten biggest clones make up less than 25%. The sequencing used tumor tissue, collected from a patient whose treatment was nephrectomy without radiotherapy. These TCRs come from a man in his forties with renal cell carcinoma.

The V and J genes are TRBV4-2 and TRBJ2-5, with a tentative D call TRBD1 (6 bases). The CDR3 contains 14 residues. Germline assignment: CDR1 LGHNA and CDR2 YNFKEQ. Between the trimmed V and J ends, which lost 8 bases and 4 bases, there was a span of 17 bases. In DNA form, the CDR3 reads TGTGCCAGCGGATACCAGGGGACGGGAGAGACCCAGTACTTC. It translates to CASGYQGTGETQYF.

The CDR3 nucleotides read TGTGCCAGCAGTGGCGGACAGAAAAATGAAAAACTGTTTTTT. Amino acids: CASSGGQKNEKLFF. The rearrangement joins TRBV28 to TRBJ1-4; possibly TRBD1 for D (6 bases). This CDR3 region has 14 residues. CDR1 is MDHEN, CDR2 SYDVKM, per germline. V gave up 5 bases and J gave up 5 bases, with 12 bases separating them.

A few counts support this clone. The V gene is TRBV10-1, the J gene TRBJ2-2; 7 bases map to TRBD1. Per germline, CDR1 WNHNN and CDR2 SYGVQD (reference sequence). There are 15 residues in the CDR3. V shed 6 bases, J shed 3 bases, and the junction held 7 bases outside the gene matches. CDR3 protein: CASSPQGTDTGELFF. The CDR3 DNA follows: TGCGCCAGCAGCCCACAGGGGACGGACACCGGGGAGCTGTTTTTT.

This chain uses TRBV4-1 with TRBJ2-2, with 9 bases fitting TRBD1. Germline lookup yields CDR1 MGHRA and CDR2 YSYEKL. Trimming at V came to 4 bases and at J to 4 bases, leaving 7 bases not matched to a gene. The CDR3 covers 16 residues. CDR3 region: CASSLTGGEVTGELFF. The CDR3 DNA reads TGCGCCAGCAGCCTTACAGGGGGCGAAGTCACCGGGGAGCTGTTTTTT.

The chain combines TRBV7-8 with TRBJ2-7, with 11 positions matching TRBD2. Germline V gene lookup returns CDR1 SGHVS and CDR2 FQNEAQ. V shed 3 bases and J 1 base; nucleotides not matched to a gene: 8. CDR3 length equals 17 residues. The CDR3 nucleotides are TGTGCCAGCAGCTTGGGGCCAGGGACTAGCGGTTCCTACGAGCAGTACTTC. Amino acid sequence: CASSLGPGTSGSYEQYF.

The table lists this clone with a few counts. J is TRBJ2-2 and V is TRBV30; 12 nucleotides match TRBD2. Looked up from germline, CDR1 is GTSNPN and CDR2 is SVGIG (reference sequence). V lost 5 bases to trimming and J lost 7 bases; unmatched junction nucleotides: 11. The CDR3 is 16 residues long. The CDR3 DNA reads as TGTGCCTGGCGGACTAGCGGGAATGTGGTGAGCGGGGAGCTGTTTTTT. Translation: CAWRTSGNVVSGELFF.

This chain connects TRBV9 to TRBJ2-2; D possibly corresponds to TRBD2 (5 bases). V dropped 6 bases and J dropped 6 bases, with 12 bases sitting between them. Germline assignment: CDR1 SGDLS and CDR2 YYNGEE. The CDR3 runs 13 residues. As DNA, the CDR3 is TGTGCCAGCACCGATAGCGTTTCCGGGGAGCTGTTTTTT. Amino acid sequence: CASTDSVSGELFF.

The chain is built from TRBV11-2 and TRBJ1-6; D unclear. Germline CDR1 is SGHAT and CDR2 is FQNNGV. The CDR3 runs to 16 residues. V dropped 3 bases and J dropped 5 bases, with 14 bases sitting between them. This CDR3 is CASSFGLGPHNSPLHF. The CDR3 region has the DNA TGTGCCAGCAGCTTTGGGCTCGGTCCCCATAATTCACCCCTCCACTTT.

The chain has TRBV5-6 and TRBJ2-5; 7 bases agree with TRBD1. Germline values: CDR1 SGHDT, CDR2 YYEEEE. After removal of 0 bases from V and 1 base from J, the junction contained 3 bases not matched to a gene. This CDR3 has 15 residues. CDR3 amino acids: CASSLGPGGQETQYF. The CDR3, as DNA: TGTGCCAGCAGCTTGGGGCCAGGGGGCCAAGAGACCCAGTACTTC.

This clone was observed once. The CDR3 reads CASCQGQGETQYF. DNA of the CDR3: TGTGCCAGCTGCCAGGGACAGGGTGAGACCCAGTACTTC. The chain couples TRBV18 to TRBJ2-5; 9 bases agree with TRBD1. After removal of 7 bases from V and 5 bases from J, the junction contained 5 bases not matched to a gene. The CDR3 length is 13 residues. Germline CDR1 is KGHSH and CDR2 is LQKENI.

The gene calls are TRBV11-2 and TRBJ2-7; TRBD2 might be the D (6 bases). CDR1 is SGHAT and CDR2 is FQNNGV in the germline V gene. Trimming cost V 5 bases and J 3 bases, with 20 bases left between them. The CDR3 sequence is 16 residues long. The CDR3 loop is CASSNPTGRIDYEQYF. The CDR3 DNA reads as TGTGCCAGCAGCAACCCGACCGGGAGAATCGACTACGAGCAGTACTTC.

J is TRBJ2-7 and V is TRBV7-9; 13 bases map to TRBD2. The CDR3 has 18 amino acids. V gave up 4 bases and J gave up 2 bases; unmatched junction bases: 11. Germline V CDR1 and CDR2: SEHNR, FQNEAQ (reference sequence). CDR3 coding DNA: TGTGCCAGCAGCTCGGAACTAGCGGGAGGGCCCCGCGCCTACGAGCAGTACTTC. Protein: CASSSELAGGPRAYEQYF.

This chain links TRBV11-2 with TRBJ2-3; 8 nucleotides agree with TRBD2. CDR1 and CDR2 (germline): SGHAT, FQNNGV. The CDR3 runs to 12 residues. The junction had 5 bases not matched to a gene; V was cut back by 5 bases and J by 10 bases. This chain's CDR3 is CASSAPGGSQYF. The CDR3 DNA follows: TGTGCCAGCAGCGCACCGGGGGGGTCGCAGTATTTT. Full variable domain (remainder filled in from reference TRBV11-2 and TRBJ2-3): EAGVAQSPRYKIIEKRQSVAFWCNPISGHATLYWYQQILGQGPKLLIQFQNNGVVDDSQLPKDRFSAERLKGVDSTLKIQPAKLEDSAVYLCASSAPGGSQYFGPGTRLTVL.

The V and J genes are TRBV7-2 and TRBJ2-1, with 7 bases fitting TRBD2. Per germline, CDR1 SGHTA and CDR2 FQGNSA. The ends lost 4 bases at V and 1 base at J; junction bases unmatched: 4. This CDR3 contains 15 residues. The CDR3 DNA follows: TGTGCCAGCAGCTCGCGGGAGCCGTCCTACAATGAGCAGTTCTTC. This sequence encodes CASSSREPSYNEQFF. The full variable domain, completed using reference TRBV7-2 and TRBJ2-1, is GAGVSQSPSNKVTEKGKDVELRCDPISGHTALYWYRQSLGQGLEFLIYFQGNSAPDKSGLPSDRFSAERTGGSVSTLTIQRTQQEDSAVYLCASSSREPSYNEQFFGPGTRLTVL.

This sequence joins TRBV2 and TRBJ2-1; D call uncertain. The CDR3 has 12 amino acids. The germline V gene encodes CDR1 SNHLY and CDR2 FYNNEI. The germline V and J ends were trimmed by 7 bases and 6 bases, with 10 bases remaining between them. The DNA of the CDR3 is TGTGCCAGCAAGGCTGACCTCAATGAGCAGTTCTTC. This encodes CASKADLNEQFF.

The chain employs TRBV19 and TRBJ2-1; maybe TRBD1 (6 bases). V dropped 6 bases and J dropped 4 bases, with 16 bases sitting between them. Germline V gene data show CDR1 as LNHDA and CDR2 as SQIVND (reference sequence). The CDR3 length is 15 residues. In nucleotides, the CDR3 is TGTGCCAGTAGCCCACAGGGCCTGGTATACAATGAGCAGTTCTTC. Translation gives CASSPQGLVYNEQFF.

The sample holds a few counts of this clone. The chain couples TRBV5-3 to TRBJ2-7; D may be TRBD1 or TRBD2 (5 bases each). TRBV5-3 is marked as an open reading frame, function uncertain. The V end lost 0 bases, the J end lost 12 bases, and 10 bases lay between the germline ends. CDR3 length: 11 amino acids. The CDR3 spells CARSLGGVGYV. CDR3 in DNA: TGTGCCAGAAGCTTGGGAGGGGTAGGGTACGTC.

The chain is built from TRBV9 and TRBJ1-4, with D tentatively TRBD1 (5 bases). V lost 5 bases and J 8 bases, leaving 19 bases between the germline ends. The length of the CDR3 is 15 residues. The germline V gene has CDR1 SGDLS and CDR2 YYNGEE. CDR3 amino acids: CASSPTGAKGEKLFF. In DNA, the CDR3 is TGTGCCAGCAGTCCCACAGGCGCCAAGGGGGAAAAACTGTTTTTT.

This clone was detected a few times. CDR3: CASSTPGQRVNTEAFF. The DNA for the CDR3 is TGTGCCAGCAGTACGCCGGGACAGAGGGTGAACACTGAAGCTTTCTTT. J is TRBJ1-1 and V is TRBV27, with TRBD1 identical over 7 bases. This CDR3 spans 16 amino acids. With 5 bases clipped from V and 0 bases from J, the junction kept 9 bases outside the gene matches. Germline CDR1 is MNHEY and CDR2 is SMNVEV (reference sequence).

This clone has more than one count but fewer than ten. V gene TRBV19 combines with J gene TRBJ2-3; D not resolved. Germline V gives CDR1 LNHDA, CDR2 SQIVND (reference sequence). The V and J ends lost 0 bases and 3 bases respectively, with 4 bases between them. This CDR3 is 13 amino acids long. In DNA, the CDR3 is TGTGCCAGTAGTATAGAGTTGACAGATACGCAGTATTTT. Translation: CASSIELTDTQYF.

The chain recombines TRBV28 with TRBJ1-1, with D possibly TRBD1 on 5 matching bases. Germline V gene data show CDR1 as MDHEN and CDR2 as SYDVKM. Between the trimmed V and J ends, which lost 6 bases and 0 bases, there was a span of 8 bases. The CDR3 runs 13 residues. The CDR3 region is CASRWTLNTEAFF. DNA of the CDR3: TGTGCCAGCAGATGGACATTGAACACTGAAGCTTTCTTT.

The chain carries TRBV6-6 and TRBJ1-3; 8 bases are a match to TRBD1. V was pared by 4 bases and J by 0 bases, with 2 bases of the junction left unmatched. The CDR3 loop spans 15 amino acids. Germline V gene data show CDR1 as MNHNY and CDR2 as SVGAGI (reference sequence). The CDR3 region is CASSFTGGSGNTIYF. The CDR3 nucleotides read TGTGCCAGCAGTTTTACAGGGGGCTCTGGAAACACCATATATTTT.

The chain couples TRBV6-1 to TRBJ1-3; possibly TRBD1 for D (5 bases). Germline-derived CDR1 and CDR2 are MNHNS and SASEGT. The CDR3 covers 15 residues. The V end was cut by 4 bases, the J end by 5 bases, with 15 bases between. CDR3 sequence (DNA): TGTGCCAGCAGTGCGAGAGACAGCGTCAGAAACACCATATATTTT. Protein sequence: CASSARDSVRNTIYF.

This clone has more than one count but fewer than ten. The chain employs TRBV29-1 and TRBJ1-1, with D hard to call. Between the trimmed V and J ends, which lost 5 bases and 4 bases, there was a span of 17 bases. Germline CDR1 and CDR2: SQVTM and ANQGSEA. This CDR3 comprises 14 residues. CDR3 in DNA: TGCAGCGTTACCGGAGCGGATTCGGGCACTGAAGCTTTCTTT. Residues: CSVTGADSGTEAFF.

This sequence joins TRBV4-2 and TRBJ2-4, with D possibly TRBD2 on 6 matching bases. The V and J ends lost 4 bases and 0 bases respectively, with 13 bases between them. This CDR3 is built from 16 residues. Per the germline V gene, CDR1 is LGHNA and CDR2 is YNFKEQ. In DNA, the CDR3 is TGTGCCAGCAGCCCGGCGGGGCAACTAGCCAAAAACATTCAGTACTTC. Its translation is CASSPAGQLAKNIQYF.

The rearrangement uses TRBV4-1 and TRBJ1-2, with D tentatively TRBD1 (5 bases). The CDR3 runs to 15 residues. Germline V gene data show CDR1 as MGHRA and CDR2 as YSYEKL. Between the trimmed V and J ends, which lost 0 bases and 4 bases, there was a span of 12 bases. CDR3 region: CASSQDGGGLYGYTF. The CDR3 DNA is TGCGCCAGCAGCCAAGATGGGGGAGGCCTCTATGGCTACACCTTC.

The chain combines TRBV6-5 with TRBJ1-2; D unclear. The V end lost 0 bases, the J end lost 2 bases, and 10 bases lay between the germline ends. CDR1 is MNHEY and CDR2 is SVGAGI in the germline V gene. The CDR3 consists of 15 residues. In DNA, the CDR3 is TGTGCCAGCAGTTACTCGAGGGCGCCGAACTATGGCTACACCTTC. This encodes CASSYSRAPNYGYTF.